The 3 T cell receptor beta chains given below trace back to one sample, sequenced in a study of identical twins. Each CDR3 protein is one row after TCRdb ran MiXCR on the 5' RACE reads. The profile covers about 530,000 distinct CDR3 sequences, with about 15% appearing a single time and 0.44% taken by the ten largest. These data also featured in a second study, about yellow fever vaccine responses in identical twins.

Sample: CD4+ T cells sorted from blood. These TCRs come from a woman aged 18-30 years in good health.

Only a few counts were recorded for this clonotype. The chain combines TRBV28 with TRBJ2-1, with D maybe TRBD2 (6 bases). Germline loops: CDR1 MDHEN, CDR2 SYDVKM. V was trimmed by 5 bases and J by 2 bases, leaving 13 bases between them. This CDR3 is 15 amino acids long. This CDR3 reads CASSRLANTYNEQFF. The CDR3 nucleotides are TGTGCCAGCAGTAGGCTAGCGAATACCTACAATGAGCAGTTCTTC.

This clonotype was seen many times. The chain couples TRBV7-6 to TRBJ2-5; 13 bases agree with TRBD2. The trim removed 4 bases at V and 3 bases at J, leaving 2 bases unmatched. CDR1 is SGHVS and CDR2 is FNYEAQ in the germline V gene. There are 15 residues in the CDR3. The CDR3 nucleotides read TGTGCCAGCAGCTCGGGACTAGCGGGGAAAGAGACCCAGTACTTC. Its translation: CASSSGLAGKETQYF.

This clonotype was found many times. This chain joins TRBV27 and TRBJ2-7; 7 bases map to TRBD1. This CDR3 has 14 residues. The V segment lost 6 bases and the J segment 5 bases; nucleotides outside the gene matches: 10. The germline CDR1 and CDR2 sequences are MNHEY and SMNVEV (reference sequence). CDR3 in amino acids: CASSPWDSRDEQYV. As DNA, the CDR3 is TGTGCCAGCAGCCCATGGGACAGTCGGGACGAGCAGTACGTC.